Included here is one T cell receptor beta chain sequence, with context. Sample-barcoded 5' priming and a J-beta primer mix drove a second PCR of 7 to 11 cycles. TCRdb fed the 5' RACE reads into MiXCR, producing one record per CDR3 protein. The table records roughly 570,000 distinct CDR3 sequences, 27% of them present only once. CDR1 is MDHEN, CDR2 SYDVKM, per germline. CDR3 length: 17 amino acids. Deletions cut 3 bases from V and 0 bases from J, with 12 bases between. The data originate from a study of blood T cells in healthy people across ages. Isolation yielded PBMCs, at least 6.5 million per sample, in every case.

Sequenced material: blood. The receptor was isolated from a woman in her 70s in good health. The rearrangement links TRBV28 to TRBJ2-6, with D possibly matching TRBD1 (5 bases). The CDR3 reads CASSLDTPSSGANVLTF. As DNA, the CDR3 is TGTGCCAGCAGTTTGGACACCCCAAGCTCTGGGGCCAACGTCCTGACTTTC.